A single sample gave rise to the 9 T cell receptor beta chains below, sequenced in a study of cytomegalovirus exposure and HLA in healthy donors (dated 2017 in TCRdb). Library preparation used the immunoSEQ multiplex PCR assay. Entries here come from immuneACCESS through TCRdb and include only in-frame sequences with V and J called. Some clones fail to appear in such tables; in the studies checked, an unresolved V gene covers under half of the shortfall, and the cause of the remainder is unknown. This sample has about 330,000 clones in its table, and roughly 85% of those were observed once. 0.75% to 0.85% of the sample is in the top ten clones. Specimen: PBMCs. The receptors come from a woman younger than 35 in good health and CMV-seronegative.

The rearrangement links TRBV7-2 to TRBJ2-7; 9 bases map to TRBD2. Germline CDR1 is SGHTA and CDR2 is FQGNSA. The CDR3 has 13 residues. With 5 bases clipped from V and 7 bases from J, the junction kept 6 bases outside the gene matches. The DNA for the CDR3 is TGTGCCAGCAGCAACCCGGGACTAGCTGAGCAGTACTTC. Its protein product is CASSNPGLAEQYF.

The genes are TRBV15 and TRBJ2-5; D might be TRBD2 (6 bases). The V gene lost 0 bases and the J gene lost 2 bases, with 13 bases spanning the gap. This CDR3 region has 16 residues. Germline V gene lookup returns CDR1 LNHNV and CDR2 YYDKDF (reference sequence). The CDR3 spells CATSRDGGTLQETQYF. CDR3 DNA sequence: TGTGCCACCAGCAGAGATGGTGGGACTCTTCAAGAGACCCAGTACTTC.

The rearrangement uses TRBV7-2 and TRBJ2-1; no clear D gene. The CDR3 runs to 13 residues. V was cut by 5 bases and J by 8 bases, with 13 bases left in between. From germline, CDR1 is SGHTA and CDR2 FQGNSA. In nucleotides, the CDR3 is TGTGCCAGCAGCCCCGAGAGTGTAGATGAGCAGTTCTTC. Translated: CASSPESVDEQFF.

V usage is TRBV4-2 and J usage is TRBJ2-7; TRBD2 aligns across 9 bases. Germline V gene sequence: CDR1 LGHNA, CDR2 YNFKEQ. The ends lost 0 bases at V and 3 bases at J; junction bases unmatched: 3. This CDR3 spans 15 amino acids. Here the CDR3 reads CASSQDGTSSYEQYF. CDR3 DNA: TGTGCCAGCAGCCAAGATGGGACTAGCAGCTACGAGCAGTACTTC.

This clone was counted at least ten times. V and J are TRBV11-2 and TRBJ1-2; no clear D gene. CDR1 SGHAT and CDR2 FQNNGV come from the germline V gene. Trimming removed 9 bases from V and 2 bases from J, with 19 bases in between. There are 15 residues in the CDR3. The DNA for the CDR3 is TGTGCCAGTTCGGTGGTAGAGGGATGGAACTATGGCTACACCTTC. The encoded protein is CASSVVEGWNYGYTF.

This chain connects TRBV2 to TRBJ2-2, with D possibly matching TRBD1 (6 bases). The length of the CDR3 is 14 residues. Germline V lookup: CDR1 SNHLY, CDR2 FYNNEI. V was clipped by 7 bases and J by 2 bases, with 11 bases between them. CDR3 bases: TGTGCCAGCAATTCAGGGGCAAACACCGGGGAGCTGTTTTTT. This translates into CASNSGANTGELFF.

The chain combines TRBV28 with TRBJ2-7, with a possible D match to TRBD1 (5 bases). The CDR3 runs 14 residues. Per the germline V gene, CDR1 is MDHEN and CDR2 is SYDVKM. The V gene lost 0 bases and the J gene lost 6 bases, with 12 bases spanning the gap. Written as DNA, the CDR3 is TGTGCCAGCAGTTTATGGGATCACAGGCCCGAGCAGTACTTC. Protein sequence: CASSLWDHRPEQYF.

The chain uses TRBV27 and TRBJ1-1; no clear D. The germline gives CDR1 MNHEY, CDR2 SMNVEV (reference sequence). V was cut by 6 bases and J by 3 bases, with 11 bases left in between. This CDR3 spans 13 amino acids. The CDR3 region is CASRPRHHTEAFF. The CDR3 DNA reads as TGTGCCAGCAGACCCCGACACCACACTGAAGCTTTCTTT.

This chain connects TRBV15 to TRBJ2-7; D is possibly TRBD1 (6 bases). CDR1 and CDR2 from the germline V gene are LNHNV and YYDKDF (reference sequence). The CDR3 has 15 amino acids. The V end was cut by 0 bases, the J end by 2 bases, with 11 bases between. CDR3 nucleotides: TGTGCCACCAGCAGAGAATCGGGACACACCTACGAGCAGTACTTC. It is translated as CATSRESGHTYEQYF.